The following is a TCR beta chain sequence with its context. No antigen is known for it. The sample originates from a study of vaccination effects on CD4 cells after COVID-19. Study-level results: Among infection- and vaccine-induced clones, marked clonal contraction occurred late after vaccination. Early post-infection timepoints were missing from the study, which also had few convalescent patients.

Antigen-specific CD4+ T cells were expanded with viral peptide pools in the ViraFEST assay before sequencing. Culturing for 9 to 10 days preceded CD4+ T cell isolation. According to PCR results, the person was infected with SARS-CoV-2 between March and December 2020. For each well, about 2 million PBMC were cultured with about 10 IU/ml IL-2 and 8.5 to 10 ug/ml peptides. A half-medium replacement with IL-2 medium was carried out on days 3 and 7. Here immunoSEQ multiplex PCR was the method, and the copy in TCRdb shows in-frame clones only, minus some. This table has around 25,000 clones, 65% to 75% appearing once. The CDR3 has 16 amino acids. Germline loops: CDR1 SEHNR, CDR2 FQNEAQ (reference sequence). With 10 bases clipped from V and 5 bases from J, the junction kept 15 bases outside the gene matches.

The material sequenced was CD4+ T cells from PBMCs cultured with SARS-CoV-2 spike peptides, taken before COVID-19 vaccination. V and J are TRBV7-9 and TRBJ2-5; the match to TRBD2 covers 11 bases. The sequence came from a human donor who had a prior SARS-CoV-2 infection. The CDR3 nucleotides read TGTGCCACCTCGAAAGGTAGCGGGGGGGTCCTGGAGACCCAGTACTTC. Translation gives CATSKGSGGVLETQYF.